This T cell receptor beta chain came from a study of T cells of healthy individuals. Trimming stripped 5 bases from V and 6 bases from J, with 12 bases between. CDR1 GTSNPN and CDR2 SVGIG come from the germline V gene (reference sequence). This CDR3 is 12 amino acids long. One entry per CDR3 protein results from TCRdb running MiXCR on the 5' RACE reads. The data contain 60,000 to 75,000 distinct CDR3 sequences, 16% of them seen just once; the ten biggest clones take up around 5%. The receptor's source is a human donor in good health. The chain couples TRBV30 to TRBJ2-3, with unresolved D. CDR3 coding DNA: TGTGCCTGGGTCCCTCCCGGGGATACGCAGTATTTT. Protein product: CAWVPPGDTQYF. Full variable domain (rest looked up from reference TRBV30 and TRBJ2-3): SQTIHQWPATLVQPVGSPLSLECTVEGTSNPNLYWYRQAAGRGLQLLFYSVGIGQISSEVPQNLSASRPQDRQFILSSKKLLLSDSGFYLCAWVPPGDTQYFGPGTRLTVL.